Below, 4 T cell receptor beta chains from the same sample are listed, as sequenced in a study of T cells after posttransplantation cyclophosphamide. Some clones are missing from TCRdb's copy, which holds only in-frame ones; the method was immunoSEQ multiplex PCR. Recorded here are over 35,000 clones, none singletons. The sequenced material came from PBMCs. These receptors all come from a man in his fifties in good health, CMV-negative, and a related stem cell transplant donor.

This clone appeared many times. V usage is TRBV2 and J usage is TRBJ2-1; 15 bases map to TRBD2. In germline, CDR1 is SNHLY, CDR2 FYNNEI. J lost 7 bases, V lost 3 bases, and 4 bases had no gene match. CDR3 size: 16 residues. The CDR3 is CASSDWTSGRGNEQFF. Written as DNA, the CDR3 is TGTGCCAGCAGTGACTGGACTAGCGGGAGGGGAAATGAGCAGTTCTTC.

This clone was seen at least ten times. The rearrangement links TRBV10-1 to TRBJ2-3; D not certain. This CDR3 comprises 12 residues. Germline CDR1 and CDR2: WNHNN and SYGVQD (reference sequence). The ends were cut back, 5 bases at V and 0 bases at J, with 3 bases in the middle. The CDR3 is CASSTSTDTQYF. In nucleotides, the CDR3 is TGCGCCAGCAGTACTAGCACAGATACGCAGTATTTT.

This clone has ten or more counts. The chain uses TRBV2 and TRBJ2-7; D is perhaps TRBD1 (6 bases). Germline lookup yields CDR1 SNHLY and CDR2 FYNNEI. Trimming left V 3 bases short and J 0 bases short, with 9 bases between. The CDR3 is 14 residues long. CDR3 in DNA: TGTGCCAGCAGTGATGGGGGCCTCTCCTACGAGCAGTACTTC. Translation gives CASSDGGLSYEQYF.

This clone has a count of ten or more. In DNA, the CDR3 is TGCGCCAGCAGCTTGGTACGGGGGGCCATGAACACTGAAGCTTTCTTT. Translating gives CASSLVRGAMNTEAFF. The V call is TRBV5-1, the J call TRBJ1-1, with D possibly matching TRBD1 (6 bases). Trimming cost V 0 bases and J 0 bases, with 12 bases left between them. The CDR3 is 16 residues long. Per germline, CDR1 SGHRS and CDR2 YFSETQ.